This TCR beta chain was observed in a study of cytomegalovirus exposure and HLA in healthy donors. Across the whole study: Clustering assigned 70% to 85% of the approximately 400 genotyped donors to the Caucasian-associated ancestry cluster. General observations from the study: The analysis excluded some indistinguishable V segments, including TRBV6-2 and TRBV6-3. Rare sequences made up most TCRs, while some public TCRs were found in many donors.

Worth noting for this clone: What it binds is not known.

CDR1 is SGHVS, CDR2 FQNEAQ, per germline. Germline trimming cut 1 base from V and 2 bases from J; bases unmatched to any gene: 6. The CDR3 extends over 17 amino acids. PCR used 60 Vbeta primers and 13 Jbeta primers. Only in-frame clones appear in the TCRdb table, and some are missing; sequencing was by immunoSEQ multiplex PCR. Here the sample spans about 140,000 clones, approximately 10% being singletons. This TCR came from a woman aged 40 to 49 in good health and CMV-seropositive. This chain connects TRBV7-8 to TRBJ1-5, with 9 bases lining up with TRBD1. Source material: PBMCs. CDR3 residues: CASSLEPWTGGNQPQHF. The CDR3 DNA sequence: TGTGCCAGCAGCTTAGAGCCCTGGACAGGGGGCAATCAGCCCCAGCATTTT.